This record looks at one T cell receptor beta chain sequence and its context. Its antigen remains unidentified. The data belong to a study of cytomegalovirus exposure and HLA in healthy donors. Study results and limitations: Later analysis showed most CMV-associated TCR beta chains appearing HLA-restricted.

13 Jbeta primers and 60 Vbeta primers were used for the PCR. Method: immunoSEQ multiplex PCR; TCRdb's copy keeps in-frame clones and lacks some. The data show under 100,000 clones, less than 85% seen once. CDR1 SQVTM and CDR2 ANQGSEA come from the germline V gene. This CDR3 is built from 15 residues. V gave up 4 bases and J gave up 3 bases, with 18 bases separating them. This chain links TRBV29-1 with TRBJ2-5; the D gene is possibly TRBD2 (5 bases). This receptor was taken from a human donor in good health. Source material: PBMCs. This CDR3 reads CSVAWPGRGKETQYF. CDR3 DNA sequence: TGCAGCGTTGCCTGGCCGGGTCGGGGAAAAGAGACCCAGTACTTC.